This entry lists 9 T cell receptor beta chains sequenced from one sample in a study of shared clonotypes between healthy human individuals. Clones were read by immunoSEQ multiplex PCR, and TCRdb kept only the in-frame ones, dropping some. Counted here are some 2.4 million clones, 93% occurring once; the ten biggest clones make up 0.36%. Sequenced sample: naive CD4+ T cells from PBMCs. As to subset: CD45RA+ positively selected. Receptors originate from a man aged 18 to 30 in good health. Some clones in this sample may be carry-over from other donors' samples.

This clone was observed a single time. J is TRBJ2-7 and V is TRBV4-2, with 8 bases lining up with TRBD1. The germline V gene has CDR1 LGHNA and CDR2 YNFKEQ. This CDR3 has 13 residues. V was pared by 5 bases and J by 6 bases, with 6 bases of the junction left unmatched. The CDR3 loop reads CASSYGTGAEQYF. CDR3 DNA: TGTGCCAGCAGCTACGGGACAGGCGCCGAGCAGTACTTC.

The rearrangement uses TRBV4-3 and TRBJ2-7; 7 bases map to TRBD1. The V gene end was trimmed by 5 bases and the J gene end by 7 bases; junction bases not matched to a gene: 8. The CDR3 length is 13 residues. CDR1 LGHNA and CDR2 YSLEER come from the germline V gene. The CDR3 bases are TGCGCCAGCAGCACAGTAGCACAGGGGGAGCAGTACTTC. It yields the protein CASSTVAQGEQYF.

V is TRBV29-1 and J is TRBJ1-2; D is unclear. From germline, CDR1 is SQVTM and CDR2 ANQGSEA. V lost 0 bases, J lost 2 bases, and 7 bases lay in between. The length of the CDR3 is 13 residues. The CDR3 sequence: CSVEDRMNYGYTF. CDR3 DNA sequence: TGCAGCGTTGAAGATAGGATGAACTATGGCTACACCTTC.

In this sample, this clone turned up once. J is TRBJ1-4 and V is TRBV21-1. TRBV21-1 has pseudogene status. This CDR3 has 16 amino acids. DNA for the CDR3: TGTGCCAGCAGTCCCTCTGAGGGGGGCTGGGTTGAAAAACTGTTTTTT. Protein sequence: CASSPSEGGWVEKLFF.

V and J are TRBV4-1 and TRBJ1-1; D possibly corresponds to TRBD1 (6 bases). CDR3 size: 15 residues. Trimming shortened V by 3 bases and J by 0 bases, and 11 bases separated the two germline ends. CDR1 MGHRA and CDR2 YSYEKL come from the germline V gene. The CDR3 reads CASSQLDSLNTEAFF. For the CDR3, the DNA is TGCGCCAGCAGCCAGTTGGACAGCCTGAACACTGAAGCTTTCTTT.

V is TRBV30 and J is TRBJ2-2; 9 bases fit TRBD1. This CDR3 comprises 16 residues. V shed 1 base and J 4 bases; nucleotides not matched to a gene: 7. Germline CDR1 is GTSNPN and CDR2 is SVGIG (reference sequence). This CDR3 reads CAWSAGGTGTTGELFF. The CDR3 DNA is TGTGCCTGGAGTGCCGGTGGGACAGGGACCACCGGGGAGCTGTTTTTT.

The chain recombines TRBV30 with TRBJ1-2; tentative D call: TRBD1 (5 bases). This CDR3 region has 15 residues. Germline V gene lookup returns CDR1 GTSNPN and CDR2 SVGIG (reference sequence). With 4 bases removed from V and 2 bases from J, the gap between germline ends came to 17 bases. In DNA, the CDR3 is TGTGCCTGGATTTTCTTCCGGGACGGGAACTATGGCTACACCTTC. This encodes CAWIFFRDGNYGYTF.

The V call is TRBV30, the J call TRBJ2-7; a possible D gene is TRBD1 (5 bases). CDR1 is GTSNPN, CDR2 SVGIG, per germline (reference sequence). V lost 5 bases and J lost 5, with 16 bases in between. CDR3 length: 13 residues. CDR3 loop: CAWYNQGPHEQYF. DNA of the CDR3: TGTGCCTGGTACAATCAGGGTCCCCACGAGCAGTACTTC.

CDR3 sequence reads: CASSTHAQGAGTEAFF. CDR3 in DNA: TGTGCCAGCAGTACCCATGCCCAGGGGGCAGGCACTGAAGCTTTCTTT. The chain joins TRBV28 to TRBJ1-1, with TRBD1 matching over 8 bases. Trimming took 5 bases from V and 4 from J; bases not matched to a gene: 12. Per the germline V gene, CDR1 is MDHEN and CDR2 is SYDVKM. The CDR3 totals 16 residues.